Detailed here is one T cell receptor beta chain. The sample comes from a study of OX40 agonist ivuxolimab in advanced cancers. Data came from immunoSEQ multiplex PCR; TCRdb stores just in-frame clones and leaves some out. This repertoire shows some 74,000 clones, around 90% found once; its top ten account for 1.1%. The CDR3 loop spans 16 amino acids. With 2 bases removed from V and 2 bases from J, the gap between germline ends came to 10 bases. CDR1 is SGHNT, CDR2 YENEEA, per germline. The sequence came from an adult with an advanced solid tumor such as melanoma, head and neck, liver or kidney cancer. Sequenced here: CD4+ or CD8+ T cells sorted from blood, sampled in a trial of the OX40 agonist ivuxolimab. The chain employs TRBV11-3 and TRBJ2-6; D may match TRBD1 or TRBD2 (5 bases each). CDR3 protein: CASSLSGRAGANVLTF. DNA for the CDR3: TGTGCCAGCAGCTTAAGCGGCAGGGCTGGGGCCAACGTCCTGACTTTC.